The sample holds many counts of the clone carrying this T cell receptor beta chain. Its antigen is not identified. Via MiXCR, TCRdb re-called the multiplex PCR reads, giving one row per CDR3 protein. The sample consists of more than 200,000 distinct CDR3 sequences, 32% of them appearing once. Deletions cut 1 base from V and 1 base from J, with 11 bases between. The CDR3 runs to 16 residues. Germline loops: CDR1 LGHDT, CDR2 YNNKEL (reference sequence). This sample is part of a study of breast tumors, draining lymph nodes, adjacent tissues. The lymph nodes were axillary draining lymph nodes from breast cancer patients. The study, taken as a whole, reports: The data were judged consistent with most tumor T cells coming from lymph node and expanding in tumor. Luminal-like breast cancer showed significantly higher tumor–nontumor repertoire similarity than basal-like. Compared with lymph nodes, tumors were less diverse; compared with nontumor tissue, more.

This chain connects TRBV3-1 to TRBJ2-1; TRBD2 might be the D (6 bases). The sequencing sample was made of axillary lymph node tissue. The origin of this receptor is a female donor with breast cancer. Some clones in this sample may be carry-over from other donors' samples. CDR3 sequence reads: CASSQVGGRSYNEQFF. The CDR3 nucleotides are TGTGCCAGCAGCCAAGTGGGGGGTAGGTCCTACAATGAGCAGTTCTTC.